This T cell receptor (beta chain) was sequenced during a study of blood T cell repertoires in COVID-19. Study-wide context: Acute-phase and convalescent COVID-19 samples originated in the United States, Italy and Spain. In each case, the material was cDNA or gDNA derived from T cells, B-cell-depleted T cells, or PBMCs.

In the source study's methods: Amplification with reference gene primers provided the estimates of nucleated cell counts. Libraries were prepared by immunoSEQ multiplex PCR; TCRdb keeps only in-frame clonotypes and omits some of them. D and trimming come from the DNA, and the V and J calls and clone size come from that table. The top ten clones hold roughly an eighth of a sample with about 63,000 clones, about 80% of them seen once. The sequence was collected from a human donor in a cohort sampled during active COVID-19. Sequenced material: peripheral blood.

The CDR3 nucleotides are TGTGCCAGCAGCCTAGGGGGTTTCACTGAAGCTTTCTTT. Translated: CASSLGGFTEAFF. The chain combines TRBV27 with TRBJ1-1; tentatively, D is TRBD1 (6 bases). Deletions cut 6 bases from V and 4 bases from J, with 12 bases between. The CDR3 sequence is 13 residues long. CDR1 and CDR2 (germline): MNHEY, SMNVEV (reference sequence).